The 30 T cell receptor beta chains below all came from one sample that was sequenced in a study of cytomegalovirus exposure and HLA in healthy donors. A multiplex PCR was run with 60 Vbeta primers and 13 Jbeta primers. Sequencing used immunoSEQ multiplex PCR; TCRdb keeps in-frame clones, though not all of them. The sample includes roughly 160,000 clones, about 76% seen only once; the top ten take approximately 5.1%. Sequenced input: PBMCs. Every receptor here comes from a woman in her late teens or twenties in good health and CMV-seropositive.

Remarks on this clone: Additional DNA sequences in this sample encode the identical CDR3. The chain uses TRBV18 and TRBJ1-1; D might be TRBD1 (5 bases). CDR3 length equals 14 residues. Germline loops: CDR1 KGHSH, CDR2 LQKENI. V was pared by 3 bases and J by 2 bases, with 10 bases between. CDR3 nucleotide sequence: TGTGCCAGCTCACCCGGAGGGGAAAACACTGAAGCTTTCTTT. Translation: CASSPGGENTEAFF.

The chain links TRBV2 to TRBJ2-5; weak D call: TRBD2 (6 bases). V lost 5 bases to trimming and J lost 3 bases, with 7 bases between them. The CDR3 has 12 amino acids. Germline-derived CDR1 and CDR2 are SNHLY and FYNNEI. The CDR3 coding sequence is TGTGCCAGCAGTCCGGGAGAAGAGACCCAGTACTTC. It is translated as CASSPGEETQYF.

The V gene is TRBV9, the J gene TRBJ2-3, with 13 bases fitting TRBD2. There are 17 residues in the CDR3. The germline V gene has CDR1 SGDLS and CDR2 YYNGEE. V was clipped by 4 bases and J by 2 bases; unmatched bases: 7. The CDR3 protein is CASSPTSGGAITDTQYF. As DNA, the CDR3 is TGTGCCAGCAGCCCTACTAGCGGGGGGGCCATCACAGATACGCAGTATTTT.

CDR3 in amino acids: CASSCRQGVRREQFF. CDR3 DNA: TGTGCCAGCAGCTGTAGACAGGGGGTGCGCCGAGAGCAGTTCTTC. The J gene is TRBJ2-1, the V gene TRBV5-6, with 9 bases aligning to TRBD1. The V and J ends lost 3 bases and 10 bases, in that order; junction bases with no gene match: 11. The CDR3 consists of 15 residues. Germline V gives CDR1 SGHDT, CDR2 YYEEEE.

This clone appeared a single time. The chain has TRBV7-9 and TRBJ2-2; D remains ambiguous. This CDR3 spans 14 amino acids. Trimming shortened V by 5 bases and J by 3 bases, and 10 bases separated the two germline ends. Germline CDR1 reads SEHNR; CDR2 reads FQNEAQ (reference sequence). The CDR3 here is CASSLDWDTGELFF. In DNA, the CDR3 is TGTGCCAGCAGCCTCGACTGGGACACCGGGGAGCTGTTTTTT.

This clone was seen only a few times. CDR3 DNA: TGTGCCAGTAGTCTTTTGCGGACAGGGCTCGACGAGCAGTACTTC. This sequence encodes CASSLLRTGLDEQYF. The chain recombines TRBV19 with TRBJ2-7; 8 bases are shared with TRBD1. CDR1 and CDR2 from the germline V gene are LNHDA and SQIVND (reference sequence). This CDR3 is built from 15 residues. Unmatched junction bases numbered 11, after V lost 5 bases and J lost 5 bases.

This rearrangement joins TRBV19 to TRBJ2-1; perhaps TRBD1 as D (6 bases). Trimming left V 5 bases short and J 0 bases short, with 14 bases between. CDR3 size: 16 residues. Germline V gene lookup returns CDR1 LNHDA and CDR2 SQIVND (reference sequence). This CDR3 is CASSGRTAFSYNEQFF. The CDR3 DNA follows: TGTGCCAGTAGTGGACGGACAGCGTTCTCCTACAATGAGCAGTTCTTC.

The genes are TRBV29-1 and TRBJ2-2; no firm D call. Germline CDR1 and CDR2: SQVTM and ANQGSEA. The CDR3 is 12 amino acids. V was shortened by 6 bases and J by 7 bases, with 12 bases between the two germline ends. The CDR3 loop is CSVTDTGGELFF. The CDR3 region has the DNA TGCAGCGTCACCGACACTGGCGGGGAGCTGTTTTTT.

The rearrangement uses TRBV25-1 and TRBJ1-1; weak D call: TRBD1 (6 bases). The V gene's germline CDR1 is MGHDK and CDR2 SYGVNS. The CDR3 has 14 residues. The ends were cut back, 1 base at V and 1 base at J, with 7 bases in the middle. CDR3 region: CASSELGGNTEAFF. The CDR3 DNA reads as TGTGCCAGCAGTGAATTAGGGGGGAACACTGAAGCTTTCTTT.

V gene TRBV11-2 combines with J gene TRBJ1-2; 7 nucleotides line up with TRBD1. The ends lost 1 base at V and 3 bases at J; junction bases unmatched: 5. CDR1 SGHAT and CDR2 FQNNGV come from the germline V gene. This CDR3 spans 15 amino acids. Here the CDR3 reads CASSLGQGDYYGYTF. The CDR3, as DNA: TGTGCCAGCAGCTTAGGACAGGGAGATTACTATGGCTACACCTTC.

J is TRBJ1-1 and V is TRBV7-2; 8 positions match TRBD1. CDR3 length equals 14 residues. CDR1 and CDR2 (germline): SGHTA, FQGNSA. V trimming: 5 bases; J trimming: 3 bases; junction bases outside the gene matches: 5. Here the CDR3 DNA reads TGTGCCAGCAGCGATCGACAGGGGTACACTGAAGCTTTCTTT. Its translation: CASSDRQGYTEAFF.

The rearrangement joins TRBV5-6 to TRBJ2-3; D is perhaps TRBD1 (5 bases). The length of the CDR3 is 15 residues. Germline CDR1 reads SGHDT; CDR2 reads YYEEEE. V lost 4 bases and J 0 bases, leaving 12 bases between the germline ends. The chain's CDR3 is CASSQGAPSTDTQYF. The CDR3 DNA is TGTGCCAGCAGCCAAGGGGCGCCTAGCACAGATACGCAGTATTTT.

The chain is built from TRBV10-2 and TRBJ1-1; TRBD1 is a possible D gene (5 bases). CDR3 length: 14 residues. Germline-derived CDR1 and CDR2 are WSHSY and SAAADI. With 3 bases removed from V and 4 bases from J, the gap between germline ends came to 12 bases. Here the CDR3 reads CASSEGHPPTEAFF. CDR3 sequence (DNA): TGCGCCAGCAGTGAAGGACACCCTCCCACTGAAGCTTTCTTT.

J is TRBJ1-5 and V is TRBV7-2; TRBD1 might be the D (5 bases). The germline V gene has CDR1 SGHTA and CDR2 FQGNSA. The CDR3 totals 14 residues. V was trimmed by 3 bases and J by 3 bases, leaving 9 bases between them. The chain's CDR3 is CASSFPGINQPQHF. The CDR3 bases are TGTGCCAGCAGCTTCCCAGGGATCAATCAGCCCCAGCATTTT.

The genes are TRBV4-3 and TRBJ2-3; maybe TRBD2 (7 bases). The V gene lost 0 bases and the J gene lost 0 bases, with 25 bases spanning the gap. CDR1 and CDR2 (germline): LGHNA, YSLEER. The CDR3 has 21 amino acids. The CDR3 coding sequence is TGCGCCAGCAGCCAAGATCCGGGGGGCGAGCGCGGCGGGCTTAGCACAGATACGCAGTATTTT. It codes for CASSQDPGGERGGLSTDTQYF.

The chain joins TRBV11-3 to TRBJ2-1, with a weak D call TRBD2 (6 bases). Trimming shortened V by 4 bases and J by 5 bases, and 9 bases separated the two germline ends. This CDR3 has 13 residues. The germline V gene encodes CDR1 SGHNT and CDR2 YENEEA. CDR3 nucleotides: TGTGCCAGCAGCTCGGGGGTAAACAATGAGCAGTTCTTC. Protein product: CASSSGVNNEQFF.

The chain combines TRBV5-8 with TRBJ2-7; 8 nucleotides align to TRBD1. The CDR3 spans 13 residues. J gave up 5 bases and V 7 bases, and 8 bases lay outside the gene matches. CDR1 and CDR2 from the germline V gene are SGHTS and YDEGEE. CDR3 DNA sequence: TGTGCCAGCTGCGGACAGGGACTCCACGAGCAGTACTTC. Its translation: CASCGQGLHEQYF.

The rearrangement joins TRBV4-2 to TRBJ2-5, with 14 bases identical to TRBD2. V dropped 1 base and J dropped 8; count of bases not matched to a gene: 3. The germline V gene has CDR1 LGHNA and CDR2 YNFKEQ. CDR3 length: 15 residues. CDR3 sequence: CASSQVGLAGDTQYF. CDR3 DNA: TGTGCCAGCAGCCAAGTGGGACTAGCGGGGGATACCCAGTACTTC.

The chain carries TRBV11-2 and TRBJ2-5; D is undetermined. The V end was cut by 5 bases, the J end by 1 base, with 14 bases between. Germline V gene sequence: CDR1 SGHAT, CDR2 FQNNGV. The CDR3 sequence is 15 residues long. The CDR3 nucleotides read TGTGCCAGCAGCCACATGGAAGGAGCCCAAGAGACCCAGTACTTC. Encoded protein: CASSHMEGAQETQYF. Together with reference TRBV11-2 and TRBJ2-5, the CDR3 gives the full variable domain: EAGVAQSPRYKIIEKRQSVAFWCNPISGHATLYWYQQILGQGPKLLIQFQNNGVVDDSQLPKDRFSAERLKGVDSTLKIQPAKLEDSAVYLCASSHMEGAQETQYFGPGTRLLVL.

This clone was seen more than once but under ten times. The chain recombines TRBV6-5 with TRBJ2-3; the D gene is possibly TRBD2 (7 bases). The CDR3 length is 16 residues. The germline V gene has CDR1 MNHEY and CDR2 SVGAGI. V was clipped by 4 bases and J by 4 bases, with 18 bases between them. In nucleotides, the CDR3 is TGTGCCAGCAGTTGGGAGGGGGGGATCGGGTCAGATACGCAGTATTTT. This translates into CASSWEGGIGSDTQYF.

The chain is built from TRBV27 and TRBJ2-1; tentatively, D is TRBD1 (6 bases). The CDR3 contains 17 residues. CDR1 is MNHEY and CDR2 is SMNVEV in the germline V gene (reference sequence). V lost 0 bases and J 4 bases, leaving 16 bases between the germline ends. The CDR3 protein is CASSLSGRQAGYNEQFF. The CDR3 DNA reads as TGTGCCAGCAGTTTATCGGGCAGACAGGCTGGATACAATGAGCAGTTCTTC.

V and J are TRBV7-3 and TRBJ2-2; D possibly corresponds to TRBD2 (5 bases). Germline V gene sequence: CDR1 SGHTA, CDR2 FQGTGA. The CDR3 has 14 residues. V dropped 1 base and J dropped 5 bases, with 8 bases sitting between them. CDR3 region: CASSLNRGTGELFF. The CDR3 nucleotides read TGTGCCAGCAGCTTAAATCGGGGAACCGGGGAGCTGTTTTTT.

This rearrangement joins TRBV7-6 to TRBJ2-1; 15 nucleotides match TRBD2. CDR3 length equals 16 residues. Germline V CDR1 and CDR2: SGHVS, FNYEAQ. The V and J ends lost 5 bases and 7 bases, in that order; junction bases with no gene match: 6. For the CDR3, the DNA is TGTGCCAGCAGCCCCGGGACTAGCGGGGGGAGAAATGAGCAGTTCTTC. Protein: CASSPGTSGGRNEQFF.

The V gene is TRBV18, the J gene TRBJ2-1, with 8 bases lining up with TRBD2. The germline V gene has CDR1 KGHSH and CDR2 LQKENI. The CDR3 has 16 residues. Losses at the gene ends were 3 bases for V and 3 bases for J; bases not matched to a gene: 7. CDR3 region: CASSPNGGGLYNEQFF. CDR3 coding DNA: TGTGCCAGCTCACCTAACGGCGGGGGGCTCTACAATGAGCAGTTCTTC.

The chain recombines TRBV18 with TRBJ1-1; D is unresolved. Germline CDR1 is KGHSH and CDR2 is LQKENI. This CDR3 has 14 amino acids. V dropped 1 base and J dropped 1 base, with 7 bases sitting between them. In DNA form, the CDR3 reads TGTGCCAGCTCACCACGTACAGAGAACACTGAAGCTTTCTTT. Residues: CASSPRTENTEAFF.

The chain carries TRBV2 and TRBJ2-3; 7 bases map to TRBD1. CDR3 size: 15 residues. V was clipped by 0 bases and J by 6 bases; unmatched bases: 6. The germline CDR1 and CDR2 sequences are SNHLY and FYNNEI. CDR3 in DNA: TGTGCCAGCAGTGAAGCGCTAGGGGGCGATGATACGCAGTATTTT. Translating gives CASSEALGGDDTQYF.

The CDR3, as DNA: TGTGCCAGCTCACCGGTACGCACAGGGGATACCTATGGCTACACCTTC. Protein: CASSPVRTGDTYGYTF. The chain employs TRBV18 and TRBJ1-2; 7 nucleotides match TRBD1. V shed 3 bases and J 4 bases; nucleotides not matched to a gene: 11. From germline, CDR1 is KGHSH and CDR2 LQKENI. The CDR3 totals 16 residues. Supplemented by reference TRBV18 and TRBJ1-2, the full variable domain reads NAGVMQNPRHLVRRRGQEARLRCSPMKGHSHVYWYRQLPEEGLKFMVYLQKENIIDESGMPKERFSAEFPKEGPSILRIQQVVRGDSAAYFCASSPVRTGDTYGYTFGSGTRLTVV.

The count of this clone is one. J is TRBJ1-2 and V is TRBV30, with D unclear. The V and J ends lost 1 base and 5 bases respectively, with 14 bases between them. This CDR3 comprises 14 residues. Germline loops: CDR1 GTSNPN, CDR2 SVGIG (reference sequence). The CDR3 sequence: CAWSGTGQVYGYTF. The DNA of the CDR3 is TGTGCCTGGAGTGGAACTGGGCAGGTATATGGCTACACCTTC.

Written as DNA, the CDR3 is TGTGCCAGCTCCTTTGGGCAGTTCGGCTACACCTTC. Translation gives CASSFGQFGYTF. The chain recombines TRBV28 with TRBJ1-2, with D uncertain. In germline, CDR1 is MDHEN, CDR2 SYDVKM. V was trimmed by 8 bases and J by 8 bases, leaving 15 bases between them. The CDR3 length is 12 residues.

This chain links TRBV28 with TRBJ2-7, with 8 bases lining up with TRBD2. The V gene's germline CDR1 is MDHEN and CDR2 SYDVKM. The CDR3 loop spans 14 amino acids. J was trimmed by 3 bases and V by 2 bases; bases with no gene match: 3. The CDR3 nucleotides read TGTGCCAGCAGTTTAAGGGGACTAGGCTACGAGCAGTACTTC. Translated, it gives CASSLRGLGYEQYF. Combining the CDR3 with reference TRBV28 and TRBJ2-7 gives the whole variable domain DVKVTQSSRYLVKRTGEKVFLECVQDMDHENMFWYRQDPGLGLRLIYFSYDVKMKEKGDIPEGYSVSREKKERFSLILESASTNQTSMYLCASSLRGLGYEQYFGPGTRLTVT.